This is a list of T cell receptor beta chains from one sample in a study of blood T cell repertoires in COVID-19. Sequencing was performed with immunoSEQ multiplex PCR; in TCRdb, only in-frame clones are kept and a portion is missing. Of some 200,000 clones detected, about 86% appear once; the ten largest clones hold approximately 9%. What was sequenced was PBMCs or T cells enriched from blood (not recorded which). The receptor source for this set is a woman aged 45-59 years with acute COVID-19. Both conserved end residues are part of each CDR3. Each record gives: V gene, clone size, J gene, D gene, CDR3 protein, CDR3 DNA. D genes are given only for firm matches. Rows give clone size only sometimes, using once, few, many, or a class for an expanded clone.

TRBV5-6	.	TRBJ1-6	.	CASSLQYGLTHF	TGTGCCAGCAGCTTGCAATACGGTCTAACCCACTTT
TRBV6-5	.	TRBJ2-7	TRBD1	CASSNYRGAYEQYF	TGTGCCAGCAGTAACTACAGGGGTGCTTACGAGCAGTACTTC
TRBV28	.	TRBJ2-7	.	CASRIGGGGGSSYEQYF	TGTGCCAGCAGGATAGGTGGCGGGGGCGGGAGCTCCTACGAGCAGTACTTC
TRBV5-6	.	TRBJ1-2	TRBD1	CASTPPGQGRYGYTF	TGTGCCAGCACTCCTCCGGGACAGGGGCGGTATGGCTACACCTTC
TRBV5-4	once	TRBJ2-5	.	CASSLGISGQETQYF	TGTGCCAGCAGCTTGGGTATTAGCGGCCAAGAGACCCAGTACTTC
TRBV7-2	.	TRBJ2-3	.	CASSSFSDTQYF	TGTGCCAGCAGCTCATTTTCAGATACGCAGTATTTT
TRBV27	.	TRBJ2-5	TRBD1	CASSLRTGGVETQYF	TGTGCCAGCAGTTTGAGGACAGGGGGCGTCGAGACCCAGTACTTC
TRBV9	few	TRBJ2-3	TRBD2	CASSGGRGDTQYF	TGTGCCAGCAGCGGCGGGAGAGGTGATACGCAGTATTTT
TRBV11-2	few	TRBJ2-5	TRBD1	CASSRWTGGKETQYF	TGTGCCAGCAGCCGTTGGACAGGTGGGAAAGAGACCCAGTACTTC
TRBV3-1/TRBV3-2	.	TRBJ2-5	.	CASSQYAGAGETQYF	TGTGCCAGCAGCCAATATGCTGGAGCCGGGGAGACCCAGTACTTC
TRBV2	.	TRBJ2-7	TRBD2	CASLSPGLPDYEQYF	TGTGCCAGCCTTTCCCCGGGACTACCAGACTACGAGCAGTACTTC
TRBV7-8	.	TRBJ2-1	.	CASSLDGIGKFF	TGTGCCAGCAGCTTAGATGGGATCGGGAAGTTCTTC
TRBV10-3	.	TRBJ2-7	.	CAISEKAGTYEQYF	TGTGCCATCAGTGAAAAGGCAGGCACCTACGAGCAGTACTTC
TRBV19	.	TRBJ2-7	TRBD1	CASSIRGSGGYEQYF	TGTGCCAGTAGTATAAGGGGTTCAGGGGGCTACGAGCAGTACTTC
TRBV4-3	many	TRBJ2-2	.	CASSQVLDTGELFF	TGCGCCAGCAGCCAAGTCCTCGACACCGGGGAGCTGTTTTTT
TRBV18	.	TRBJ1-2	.	CASSPLPTDTPGYTF	TGTGCCAGCTCCCCACTACCAACCGACACTCCTGGCTACACCTTC
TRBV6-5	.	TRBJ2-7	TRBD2	CASSWTSGVYEQYF	TGTGCCAGCAGCTGGACTAGCGGGGTCTACGAGCAGTACTTC
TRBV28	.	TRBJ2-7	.	CASSRLQGYYEQYF	TGTGCCAGCAGTAGACTTCAGGGGTACTACGAGCAGTACTTC
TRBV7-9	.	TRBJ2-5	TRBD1	CASSLAVVRGRETQYF	TGTGCCAGCAGCTTAGCAGTCGTCAGGGGGAGAGAGACCCAGTACTTC
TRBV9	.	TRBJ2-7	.	CASSGSYQGHYEQYF	TGTGCCAGCAGCGGTAGCTACCAGGGGCACTACGAGCAGTACTTC
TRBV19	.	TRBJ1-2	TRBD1	CASIGTGVANYGYTF	TGTGCCAGTATTGGGACAGGGGTTGCTAACTATGGCTACACCTTC
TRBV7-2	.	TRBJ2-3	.	CASSPQPGHSTDTQYF	TGTGCCAGCAGCCCCCAACCGGGACACAGCACAGATACGCAGTATTTT
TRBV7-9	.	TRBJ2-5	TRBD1	CASTRDRAETQYF	TGTGCCAGCACCCGGGACAGGGCCGAGACCCAGTACTTC
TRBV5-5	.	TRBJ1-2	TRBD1	CASSPRNPGQGAPTGYTF	TGTGCCAGCAGCCCCCGCAACCCGGGACAGGGGGCGCCTACTGGCTACACCTTC
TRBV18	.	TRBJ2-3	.	CASSPRPGSTDTQYF	TGTGCCAGCTCACCACGGCCAGGTAGCACAGATACGCAGTATTTT
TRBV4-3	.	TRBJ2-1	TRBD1	CASSQDWWAGGSYNEQFF	TGCGCCAGCAGCCAAGATTGGTGGGCAGGGGGATCCTACAATGAGCAGTTCTTC
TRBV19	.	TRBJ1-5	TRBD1	CASSMRFGRGDQPQHF	TGTGCCAGTAGTATGCGGTTTGGCAGGGGGGATCAGCCCCAGCATTTT
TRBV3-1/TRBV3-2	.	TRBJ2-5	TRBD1	CASSPTGGETQYF	TGTGCCAGCAGCCCGACAGGGGGAGAGACCCAGTACTTC
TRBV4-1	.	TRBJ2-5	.	CASSQDGRGETQYF	TGCGCCAGCAGCCAAGACGGAAGGGGGGAGACCCAGTACTTC
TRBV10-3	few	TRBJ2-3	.	CAISGFGAVGDTQYF	TGTGCCATCAGTGGCTTTGGAGCCGTGGGTGATACGCAGTATTTT
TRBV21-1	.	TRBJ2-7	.	CASSKVRAYEQYF	TGTGCCAGCAGCAAAGTGAGGGCCTACGAGCAGTACTTC
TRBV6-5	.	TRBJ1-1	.	CASSPRRGTEAFF	TGTGCCAGCAGTCCTCGACGGGGCACTGAAGCTTTCTTT